These 12 T cell receptor beta chains were sequenced from one sample in a study of blood T cell repertoires in COVID-19 (dated by TCRdb to the early 2020s). Library preparation was by the immunoSEQ multiplex PCR assay. TCRdb mirrors the immuneACCESS table, restricted to in-frame sequences. Some clones are absent from its copies; in checked studies, under half trace to an unresolved V gene, and the reason for the others is unknown. Recorded for this sample are 84,000 or so clones; more than 70% of them occurred a single time. The ten largest make up roughly 40% of the sample. Sequencing input: peripheral blood. The receptors were sampled from a man older than 75 with active or convalescent COVID-19.

With regard to this clone: Relative to the germline gene, one junction end is altered; a read error may explain this. The rearrangement links TRBV11-2 to TRBJ2-1, with a possible D match to TRBD1 (7 bases). Germline-derived CDR1 and CDR2 are SGHAT and FQNNGV. The CDR3 is 15 residues long. The CDR3 reads CVSSLNPTGRNEQFF. The CDR3 DNA reads TGTGTCAGCAGCTTAAACCCGACAGGGAGGAATGAGCAGTTCTTC.

The CDR3 DNA is TGTGCCAGCACTCCCGCTAGTAAAAGCCACGAGCAGTACTTC. Its protein is CASTPASKSHEQYF. The genes are TRBV7-9 and TRBJ2-7; D not resolved. Germline CDR1 and CDR2: SEHNR and FQNEAQ (reference sequence). V was shortened by 7 bases and J by 5 bases, with 18 bases between the two germline ends. This CDR3 has 14 amino acids.

This rearrangement joins TRBV30 to TRBJ1-2, with D possibly matching TRBD1 (6 bases). In germline, CDR1 is GTSNPN, CDR2 SVGIG (reference sequence). V dropped 1 base and J dropped 3 bases, with 15 bases sitting between them. The CDR3 runs to 15 residues. The DNA for the CDR3 is TGTGCCTGGAGTGGTCAAGGACAGACCTACTATGGCTACACCTTC. Its translation is CAWSGQGQTYYGYTF.

The gene calls are TRBV5-1 and TRBJ2-3; the match to TRBD2 covers 7 bases. V was pared by 4 bases and J by 9 bases, with 26 bases of the junction left unmatched. The germline CDR1 and CDR2 sequences are SGHRS and YFSETQ. The CDR3 covers 19 residues. CDR3 protein: CASSPLAGPGEGTRGTQYF. CDR3 bases: TGCGCCAGCAGCCCCCTAGCAGGGCCGGGTGAGGGCACGCGGGGGACGCAGTATTTT.

In its sample, this clone was seen once. CDR3 sequence (DNA): TGTGCCAGCAGTTTATTGAGGGATCTCGAGCAGTACTTC. It yields the protein CASSLLRDLEQYF. This chain links TRBV27 with TRBJ2-7, with a weak D call TRBD2 (5 bases). The CDR3 loop spans 13 amino acids. The germline V and J ends were trimmed by 1 base and 6 bases, with 10 bases remaining between them. In germline, CDR1 is MNHEY, CDR2 SMNVEV (reference sequence).

This clone is a singleton in its sample. This chain connects TRBV11-1 to TRBJ1-2; 9 bases are shared with TRBD1. V gave up 5 bases and J gave up 2 bases; unmatched junction bases: 9. The CDR3 covers 16 residues. CDR1 is SGHAT, CDR2 FQDESV, per germline (reference sequence). CDR3 loop: CASSTGQGNGNYGYTF. In nucleotides, the CDR3 is TGTGCCAGCAGCACGGGACAGGGAAATGGCAACTATGGCTACACCTTC.

The rearrangement links TRBV27 to TRBJ2-7; TRBD1 matches at 7 bases. CDR1 and CDR2 from the germline V gene are MNHEY and SMNVEV (reference sequence). After removal of 6 bases from V and 2 bases from J, the junction contained 7 bases not matched to a gene. The length of the CDR3 is 14 residues. CDR3 in DNA: TGTGCCAGCAGCAGGACAGGCGGACCCTACGAGCAGTACTTC. The encoded protein is CASSRTGGPYEQYF.

The gene calls are TRBV5-5 and TRBJ2-1; TRBD2 agrees at 7 bases. The CDR3 length is 12 residues. V gave up 4 bases and J gave up 13 bases; unmatched junction bases: 8. CDR1 is SGHKS, CDR2 YYEKEE, per germline (reference sequence). This chain's CDR3 is CASSEPGGIQFF. DNA of the CDR3: TGTGCCAGCAGCGAGCCGGGAGGCATCCAGTTCTTC.

The rearrangement joins TRBV6-2 or TRBV6-3 to TRBJ2-2; possibly TRBD2 for D (6 bases). The CDR3 sequence is 14 residues long. CDR1 is MNHEY, CDR2 SVGEGT, per germline. V was shortened by 2 bases and J by 8 bases, with 12 bases between the two germline ends. CDR3 sequence (DNA): TGTGCCAGCAGTTACGGCCAGCGGGTGGGGGAGCTGTTTTTT. It translates to CASSYGQRVGELFF.

The rearrangement uses TRBV5-1 and TRBJ1-1; D uncertain. The CDR3 is made up of 15 amino acids. V dropped 0 bases and J dropped 4 bases, with 13 bases sitting between them. Germline-derived CDR1 and CDR2 are SGHRS and YFSETQ. In nucleotides, the CDR3 is TGCGCCAGCAGCTTGGAGTCTCGGGGAGGCACTGAAGCTTTCTTT. Amino acid sequence: CASSLESRGGTEAFF.

The chain is built from TRBV2 and TRBJ1-1, with unresolved D. This CDR3 has 13 amino acids. V lost 3 bases, J lost 8 bases, and 13 bases lay in between. The germline CDR1 and CDR2 sequences are SNHLY and FYNNEI. CDR3 loop: CASSDDDPREAFF. CDR3 DNA sequence: TGTGCCAGCAGTGATGACGACCCGAGGGAAGCTTTCTTT.

The chain joins TRBV19 to TRBJ2-5; TRBD1 might be the D (6 bases). Germline CDR1 is LNHDA and CDR2 is SQIVND (reference sequence). Trimming shortened V by 5 bases and J by 4 bases, and 20 bases separated the two germline ends. The CDR3 totals 16 residues. The CDR3, as DNA: TGTGCCAGTAGTCCCACTTTGGCAGGGGCAGGAGAGACCCAGTACTTC. Translating gives CASSPTLAGAGETQYF.